A single sample is the source of the 27 T cell receptor beta chains below, sequenced in a study of CXCR3-negative and CXCR3-positive naive CD8 T cells. The study's findings and limits: Researchers report that CXCR3-positive naive cells carry more hydrophobic TRB CDR3s than CXCR3-negative naive cells.

cDNA libraries for TRB were generated by 5' RACE incorporating UMI labels. TCRdb derives one entry per CDR3 protein from the 5' RACE reads, leaving out DNA. The sample holds approximately 59,000 distinct CDR3 sequences. For these receptors, no antigen is known. Sequences were obtained from naive CXCR3+ CD8+ T cells from blood. Described subset: CD45RO-CCR7+CD27+CD95- naive CD8+ T cells expressing CXCR3 (TNR3+). The receptors derive from a human donor in good health. Some clones in this sample may be carry-over from other donors' samples.

The V gene is TRBV4-3, the J gene TRBJ2-1; TCRdb returns TRBD1, unconfirmable since there is no DNA. Germline V lookup: CDR1 LGHNA, CDR2 YSLEER. The CDR3 has 17 amino acids. The CDR3 sequence is CASSQEGVQGTYNEQFF.

This rearrangement joins TRBV28 to TRBJ2-1; TCRdb's D call, TRBD1, is unchecked because there is no DNA. The CDR3 contains 15 residues. The germline CDR1 and CDR2 sequences are MDHEN and SYDVKM. CDR3 sequence reads: CASSLRGPLGGEQFF. Full variable domain (outside the CDR3, taken from reference TRBV28 and TRBJ2-1): DVKVTQSSRYLVKRTGEKVFLECVQDMDHENMFWYRQDPGLGLRLIYFSYDVKMKEKGDIPEGYSVSREKKERFSLILESASTNQTSMYLCASSLRGPLGGEQFFGPGTRLTVL.

The V gene is TRBV12-3 or TRBV12-4, the J gene TRBJ2-7; TCRdb's assignment of TRBD1 cannot be checked, as there is no DNA. The CDR3 consists of 16 residues. CDR3 protein: CASSLYSGRLPYEQYF.

This rearrangement joins TRBV18 to TRBJ2-1; the TCRdb call, TRBD1, lacks DNA for checking. The CDR3 extends over 13 amino acids. Per germline, CDR1 KGHSH and CDR2 LQKENI. Here the CDR3 reads CASRDSSYNEQFF.

V is TRBV7-2 and J is TRBJ1-4. Germline CDR1 SGHTA, CDR2 FQGNSA. This CDR3 is 13 amino acids long. CDR3 in amino acids: CASSDATNEKLFF.

The V call is TRBV7-9, the J call TRBJ1-2; no DNA is available, so the TRBD1 call from TCRdb remains unchecked. The CDR3 spans 20 residues. The V gene's germline CDR1 is SEHNR and CDR2 FQNEAQ (reference sequence). The CDR3 reads CASSLLGTGLIIHANYGYTF. The complete variable domain, with remaining parts taken from reference TRBV7-9 and TRBJ1-2, reads DTGVSQNPRHKITKRGQNVTFRCDPISEHNRLYWYRQTLGQGPEFLTYFQNEAQLEKSRLLSDRFSAERPKGSFSTLEIQRTEQGDSAMYLCASSLLGTGLIIHANYGYTFGSGTRLTVV.

The gene calls are TRBV29-1 and TRBJ2-2; lacking DNA, the TRBD1 call made by TCRdb goes unchecked. The CDR3 is 15 amino acids. Per the germline V gene, CDR1 is SQVTM and CDR2 is ANQGSEA. The CDR3 region is CSVESGGSNTGELFF.

The chain couples TRBV27 to TRBJ1-2; the TCRdb call, TRBD1, lacks DNA for checking. Looked up from germline, CDR1 is MNHEY and CDR2 is SMNVEV (reference sequence). CDR3 size: 14 residues. CDR3 sequence reads: CASKSGTGIYGYTF.

CDR3 loop: CASSLGGGPYEQYF. This chain uses TRBV14 with TRBJ2-7; the TCRdb call, TRBD1, lacks DNA for checking. The CDR3 contains 14 residues. Germline V gene lookup returns CDR1 SGHDN and CDR2 FVKESK.

This sequence joins TRBV6-2 or TRBV6-3 and TRBJ1-1; the D gene TCRdb calls, TRBD1, cannot be checked with no DNA. In germline, CDR1 is MNHEY, CDR2 SVGEGT. This CDR3 has 15 residues. CDR3: CASSHDRYVNTEAFF.

The gene calls are TRBV7-9 and TRBJ2-3; there is no DNA to check the TCRdb D call of TRBD2. This CDR3 spans 16 amino acids. Germline CDR1 is SEHNR and CDR2 is FQNEAQ (reference sequence). CDR3 protein: CASSSRTSAHTDTQYF.

The chain couples TRBV28 to TRBJ2-1. The CDR3 has 12 amino acids. CDR1 is MDHEN, CDR2 SYDVKM, per germline. The CDR3 sequence is CASSLGANEQFF. Full variable domain (missing parts from reference TRBV28 and TRBJ2-1): DVKVTQSSRYLVKRTGEKVFLECVQDMDHENMFWYRQDPGLGLRLIYFSYDVKMKEKGDIPEGYSVSREKKERFSLILESASTNQTSMYLCASSLGANEQFFGPGTRLTVL.

The chain recombines TRBV7-7 with TRBJ2-1. CDR3 size: 17 residues. Germline assignment: CDR1 SSHAT and CDR2 FNYEAQ (reference sequence). The CDR3 sequence is CASSLDVAESSYNEQFF.

This chain connects TRBV20-1 to TRBJ1-2; TCRdb proposes TRBD1, but this gene call is untestable without DNA. The CDR3 sequence is 13 residues long. Germline values: CDR1 DFQATT, CDR2 SNEGSKA (reference sequence). This chain's CDR3 is CSASTPPYYGYTF.

The chain joins TRBV23-1 to TRBJ1-1; the TCRdb call, TRBD1, lacks DNA for checking. TRBV23-1 has ORF status, its function being uncertain. This CDR3 region has 14 residues. Here the CDR3 reads CATGEKQADTEAFF.

This chain connects TRBV12-3 or TRBV12-4 to TRBJ2-1; the D call of TRBD1 rests on TCRdb alone, since no DNA is present to check it. This CDR3 spans 14 amino acids. This chain's CDR3 is CASSSTPGYNEQFF.

The V call is TRBV4-3, the J call TRBJ1-3. CDR3 length: 12 residues. Germline lookup yields CDR1 LGHNA and CDR2 YSLEER. CDR3 sequence reads: CASSQDPNTIYF.

This chain links TRBV7-6 with TRBJ2-3; TCRdb calls TRBD1, which cannot be checked without DNA. CDR1 and CDR2 (germline): SGHVS, FNYEAQ. There are 18 residues in the CDR3. CDR3 amino acids: CASSRPKFRDRALDTQYF.

The CDR3 spells CASSPSSPRARTDTQYF. The chain employs TRBV4-1 and TRBJ2-3; no DNA is available, so the TRBD2 call from TCRdb remains unchecked. CDR1 and CDR2 from the germline V gene are MGHRA and YSYEKL. The CDR3 consists of 17 residues.

The chain carries TRBV13 and TRBJ2-7; TCRdb calls TRBD1, which cannot be checked without DNA. The CDR3 runs to 14 residues. Germline lookup yields CDR1 PRHDT and CDR2 FYEKMQ (reference sequence). CDR3: CASSFSPGNYEQYF.

The gene calls are TRBV6-2 or TRBV6-3 and TRBJ2-7; checking the TCRdb D call of TRBD1 is not possible without DNA. The germline V gene has CDR1 MNHEY and CDR2 SVGEGT. The CDR3 loop spans 15 amino acids. CDR3 protein: CASSSGEDKSYEQYF.

The V call is TRBV20-1, the J call TRBJ2-5; without DNA, the TCRdb call of TRBD2 cannot be checked. CDR1 is DFQATT and CDR2 is SNEGSKA in the germline V gene (reference sequence). The CDR3 is 18 amino acids. The CDR3 reads CSARVGTSGFTEQETQYF.

V is TRBV12-3 or TRBV12-4 and J is TRBJ1-4; absent DNA, TCRdb's TRBD1 call cannot be checked. This CDR3 is 15 amino acids long. CDR3: CASRGLTGLGEKLFF.

The chain links TRBV6-6 to TRBJ1-1; TCRdb indicates TRBD1, and absent DNA this call remains unverified. Germline lookup yields CDR1 MNHNY and CDR2 SVGAGI (reference sequence). The CDR3 loop spans 15 amino acids. The CDR3 here is CASSFNRGRNTEAFF.

The CDR3 sequence is CAGRHSTDTQYF. The V gene is TRBV19, the J gene TRBJ2-3. There are 12 residues in the CDR3. CDR1 is LNHDA and CDR2 is SQIVND in the germline V gene (reference sequence). The variable domain in full, completed from reference TRBV19 and TRBJ2-3, reads DGGITQSPKYLFRKEGQNVTLSCEQNLNHDAMYWYRQDPGQGLRLIYYSQIVNDFQKGDIAEGYSVSREKKESFPLTVTSAQKNPTAFYLCAGRHSTDTQYFGPGTRLTVL.

This chain joins TRBV28 and TRBJ2-7; TCRdb's D call, TRBD1, is unchecked because there is no DNA. The V gene's germline CDR1 is MDHEN and CDR2 SYDVKM. The CDR3 spans 12 residues. CDR3 in amino acids: CASSLTGTEQYF.

The chain is built from TRBV29-1 and TRBJ1-1; there is no DNA to check the TCRdb D call of TRBD1. Germline V lookup: CDR1 SQVTM, CDR2 ANQGSEA. This CDR3 spans 11 amino acids. The chain's CDR3 is CSVERIQGAFF. The entire variable domain, with the rest obtained from reference TRBV29-1 and TRBJ1-1, is as follows: SAVISQKPSRDICQRGTSLTIQCQVDSQVTMMFWYRQQPGQSLTLIATANQGSEATYESGFVIDKFPISRPNLTFSTLTVSNMSPEDSSIYLCSVERIQGAFFGQGTRLTVV.